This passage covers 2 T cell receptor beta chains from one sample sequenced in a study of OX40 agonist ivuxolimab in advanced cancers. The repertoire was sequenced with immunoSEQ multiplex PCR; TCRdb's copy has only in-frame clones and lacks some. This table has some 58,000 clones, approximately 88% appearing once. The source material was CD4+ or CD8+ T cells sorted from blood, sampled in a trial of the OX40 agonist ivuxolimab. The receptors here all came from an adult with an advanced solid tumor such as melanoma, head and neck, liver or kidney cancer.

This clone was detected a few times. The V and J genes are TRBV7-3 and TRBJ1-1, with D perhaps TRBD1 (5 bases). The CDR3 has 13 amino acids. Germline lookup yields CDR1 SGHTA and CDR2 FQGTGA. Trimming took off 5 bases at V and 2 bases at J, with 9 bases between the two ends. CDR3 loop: CASSLQANTEAFF. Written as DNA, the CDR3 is TGTGCCAGCAGCCTACAGGCCAACACTGAAGCTTTCTTT. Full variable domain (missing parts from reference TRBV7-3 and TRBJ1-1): GAGVSQTPSNKVTEKGKYVELRCDPISGHTALYWYRQSLGQGPEFLIYFQGTGAADDSGLPNDRFFAVRPEGSVSTLKIQRTERGDSAVYLCASSLQANTEAFFGQGTRLTVV.

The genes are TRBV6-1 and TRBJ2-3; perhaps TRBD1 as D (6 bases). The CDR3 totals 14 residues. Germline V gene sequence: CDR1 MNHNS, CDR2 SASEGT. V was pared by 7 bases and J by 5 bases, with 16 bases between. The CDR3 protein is CASTTQGPGDTQYF. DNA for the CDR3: TGTGCCAGCACTACCCAGGGGCCCGGAGATACGCAGTATTTT.